Shown below are 8 T cell receptor beta chains from a single sample sequenced in a study of blood T cell repertoires in COVID-19. Profiling relied on immunoSEQ multiplex PCR, and the TCRdb table lists in-frame clones only, not all of them. This table holds more than 65,000 clones, just under 80% found once. The source material was peripheral blood. These receptors originate from a human donor in a cohort sampled during active COVID-19.

This clone was counted a single time. This chain joins TRBV4-2 and TRBJ2-7, with a weak D call TRBD2 (5 bases). The length of the CDR3 is 13 residues. V was trimmed by 3 bases and J by 3 bases, leaving 9 bases between them. Germline CDR1 reads LGHNA; CDR2 reads YNFKEQ. The CDR3 loop reads CASSQEAVYEQYF. CDR3 nucleotides: TGTGCCAGCAGCCAGGAGGCGGTCTACGAGCAGTACTTC.

V and J are TRBV9 and TRBJ2-1, with 11 bases lining up with TRBD2. Per the germline V gene, CDR1 is SGDLS and CDR2 is YYNGEE. With V trimmed by 0 bases and J by 4 bases, 24 bases remained unmatched. The CDR3 has 23 amino acids. The CDR3 bases are TGTGCCAGCAGCGTAGCAGGTGCTTTTGGTCGGCTAGCGGGGGGACCCAGGTACAATGAGCAGTTCTTC. Amino acids: CASSVAGAFGRLAGGPRYNEQFF. Full variable domain (remainder filled in from reference TRBV9 and TRBJ2-1): DSGVTQTPKHLITATGQRVTLRCSPRSGDLSVYWYQQSLDQGLQFLIQYYNGEERAKGNILERFSAQQFPDLHSELNLSSLELGDSALYFCASSVAGAFGRLAGGPRYNEQFFGPGTRLTVL.

The chain uses TRBV18 and TRBJ1-4; TRBD1 aligns across 7 bases. After removal of 6 bases from V and 0 bases from J, the junction contained 7 bases not matched to a gene. The CDR3 is made up of 16 amino acids. Germline CDR1 and CDR2: KGHSH and LQKENI. CDR3 protein: CASSLDRAATNEKLFF. In nucleotides, the CDR3 is TGTGCCAGCTCTCTAGACAGGGCTGCAACTAATGAAAAACTGTTTTTT.

The gene calls are TRBV7-9 and TRBJ1-6, with a weak D call TRBD1 (5 bases). Deletions cut 1 base from V and 9 bases from J, with 7 bases between. The CDR3 is 13 amino acids. Germline V lookup: CDR1 SEHNR, CDR2 FQNEAQ (reference sequence). CDR3 nucleotides: TGTGCCAGCAGCTTAGAGGGGCGTTCACCCCTCCACTTT. It is translated as CASSLEGRSPLHF.

Here the CDR3 reads CASSSASGVGAFF. In nucleotides, the CDR3 is TGTGCCAGCAGTTCCGCCAGCGGGGTGGGAGCTTTCTTT. The chain carries TRBV27 and TRBJ1-1; D remains unclear. Trimming removed 4 bases at V and 10 bases at J, with 16 bases between. Germline-derived CDR1 and CDR2 are MNHEY and SMNVEV (reference sequence). The CDR3 consists of 13 residues.

The rearrangement links TRBV18 to TRBJ2-5; TRBD2 agrees at 8 bases. J lost 1 base, V lost 3 bases, and 10 bases had no gene match. The germline V gene encodes CDR1 KGHSH and CDR2 LQKENI. The CDR3 runs 17 residues. CDR3 DNA sequence: TGTGCCAGCTCACCCAGCGTAGCGGGGCCGTTCCAAGAGACCCAGTACTTC. This codes for CASSPSVAGPFQETQYF.

V and J are TRBV18 and TRBJ1-2; TRBD1 is a possible D gene (5 bases). Germline V gives CDR1 KGHSH, CDR2 LQKENI. Trimming shortened V by 3 bases and J by 2 bases, and 19 bases separated the two germline ends. This CDR3 contains 17 residues. CDR3 protein: CASSPLGITGGNYGYTF. The CDR3 nucleotides are TGTGCCAGCTCACCGCTAGGCATAACGGGGGGGAACTATGGCTACACCTTC.

This clone was observed a few times. The chain has TRBV21-1 and TRBJ1-6; TRBD1 is taken as the D call from the table, unchecked against the DNA. TRBV21-1 is a pseudogene locus. This CDR3 region has 16 residues. CDR3 in DNA: TGTGCCAGCAGCAAAGCCGGGACAGGGAGGAATTCACCCCTCCACTTT. Protein: CASSKAGTGRNSPLHF.